The sequence of this T cell receptor (beta chain) was determined in a study of cytomegalovirus exposure and HLA in healthy donors. Overall study context: Unique TCR beta sequences numbering some 110 million came from about 179 million T cells in an earlier analysis. Findings of the study overall: It was confirmed in vitro that a few of the CMV-associated chains were specific for CMV antigens. Follow-up analysis later connected one missense variant in DCLRE1C with trimming of TCR beta V- and J-genes.

The germline CDR1 and CDR2 sequences are MDHEN and SYDVKM. The V and J ends lost 4 bases and 0 bases respectively, with 7 bases between them. The CDR3 sequence is 14 residues long. As regards this clone: Antigen: not known.

The PCR was carried out with 60 Vbeta primers and 13 Jbeta primers. Sequenced by immunoSEQ multiplex PCR; TCRdb stores in-frame clones only, minus some. The sample yields 150,000 to 200,000 clones, 84% seen once. Material: PBMCs. This sequence was found in a boy younger than 10 in good health and CMV-seronegative. The genes are TRBV28 and TRBJ1-5, with D hard to call. The chain's CDR3 is CASSSLYSNQPQHF. The CDR3 DNA follows: TGTGCCAGCAGTTCACTGTATAGCAATCAGCCCCAGCATTTT.